This passage covers 6 T cell receptor beta chains from one sample sequenced in a study of T cells expressing NK-cell markers. TCRdb derives one entry per CDR3 protein from the 5' RACE reads, leaving out DNA. This repertoire includes around 260,000 distinct CDR3 sequences. Material for sequencing was blood T cells: a sorted CD56 or NKG2C T cell subset, CD4+ or CD8+ T cells, or bulk PBMC T cells (not recorded which). The receptors were sampled from a woman between 18 and 69 years old in good health.

The rearrangement uses TRBV5-1 and TRBJ2-7; without DNA, the TCRdb call of TRBD1 cannot be checked. The CDR3 sequence is 15 residues long. Germline values: CDR1 SGHRS, CDR2 YFSETQ. CDR3 in amino acids: CASSEDTGGRGEQYF.

The V and J genes are TRBV7-3 and TRBJ2-2; the TRBD1 assignment by TCRdb is unverifiable without DNA. The germline V gene has CDR1 SGHTA and CDR2 FQGTGA. The CDR3 length is 14 residues. The CDR3 is CASSRDGGAGELFF.

The V call is TRBV20-1, the J call TRBJ2-7. The germline V gene encodes CDR1 DFQATT and CDR2 SNEGSKA (reference sequence). There are 14 residues in the CDR3. The CDR3 sequence is CSARDADFSYEQYF.

This chain joins TRBV28 and TRBJ2-7; with no DNA, the TCRdb D assignment of TRBD2 cannot be verified. The CDR3 extends over 15 amino acids. Germline CDR1 and CDR2: MDHEN and SYDVKM. The CDR3 loop is CASSQTSGRGYEQYF.

The V gene is TRBV10-1, the J gene TRBJ2-1; TCRdb's D call of TRBD2 is untestable without DNA. This CDR3 has 15 amino acids. Germline loops: CDR1 WNHNN, CDR2 SYGVQD (reference sequence). CDR3 loop: CASSESGLAIHEQFF.

V is TRBV20-1 and J is TRBJ2-2; TCRdb's assignment of TRBD2 cannot be checked, as there is no DNA. Per germline, CDR1 DFQATT and CDR2 SNEGSKA (reference sequence). CDR3 length equals 14 residues. The CDR3 protein is CSAMRGKHTGELFF.